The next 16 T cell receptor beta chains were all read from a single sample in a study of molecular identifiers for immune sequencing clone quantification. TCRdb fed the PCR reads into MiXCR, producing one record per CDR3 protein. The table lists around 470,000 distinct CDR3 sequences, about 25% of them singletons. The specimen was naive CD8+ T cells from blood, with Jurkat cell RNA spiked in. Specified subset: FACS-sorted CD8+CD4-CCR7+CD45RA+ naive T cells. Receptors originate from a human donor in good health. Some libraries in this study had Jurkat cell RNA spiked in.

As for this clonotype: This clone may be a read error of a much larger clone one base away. The chain's CDR3 is CASGVAPGESGTDTQYF. The CDR3 bases are TGTGCCAGCGGCGTAGCCCCGGGGGAAAGTGGCACAGATACGCAGTATTTT. This chain joins TRBV9 and TRBJ2-3; D might be TRBD2 (6 bases). Germline lookup yields CDR1 SGDLS and CDR2 YYNGEE. CDR3 length: 17 residues.

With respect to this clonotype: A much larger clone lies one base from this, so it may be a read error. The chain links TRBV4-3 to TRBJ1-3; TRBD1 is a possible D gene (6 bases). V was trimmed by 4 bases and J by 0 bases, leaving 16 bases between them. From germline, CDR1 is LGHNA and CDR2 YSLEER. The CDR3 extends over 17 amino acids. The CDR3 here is CASSPRSGGLSGNTIYF. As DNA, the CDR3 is TGCGCCAGCAGCCCGCGGTCGGGGGGGCTCTCTGGAAACACCATATATTTT.

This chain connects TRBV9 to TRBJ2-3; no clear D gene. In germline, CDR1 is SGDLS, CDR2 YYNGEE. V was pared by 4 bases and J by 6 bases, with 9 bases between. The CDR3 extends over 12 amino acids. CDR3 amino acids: CASSIQSDTQYF. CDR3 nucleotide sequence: TGTGCCAGCAGCATACAGTCGGATACGCAGTATTTT.

The CDR3 loop is CASSARDSLSYEQYF. CDR3 coding DNA: TGTGCCAGTAGTGCCCGGGACAGCCTCTCCTACGAGCAGTACTTC. The chain uses TRBV19 and TRBJ2-7, with 7 nucleotides matching TRBD1. The germline gives CDR1 LNHDA, CDR2 SQIVND (reference sequence). CDR3 length equals 15 residues. Trimming cost V 5 bases and J 0 bases; bases outside gene matches: 7.

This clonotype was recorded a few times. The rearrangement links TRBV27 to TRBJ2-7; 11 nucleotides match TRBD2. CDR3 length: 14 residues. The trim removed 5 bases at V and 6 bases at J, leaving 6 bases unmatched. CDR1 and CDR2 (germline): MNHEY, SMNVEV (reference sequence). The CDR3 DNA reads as TGTGCCAGCAGTGTGACTAGCGGGATGGGCGAGCAGTACTTC. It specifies CASSVTSGMGEQYF.

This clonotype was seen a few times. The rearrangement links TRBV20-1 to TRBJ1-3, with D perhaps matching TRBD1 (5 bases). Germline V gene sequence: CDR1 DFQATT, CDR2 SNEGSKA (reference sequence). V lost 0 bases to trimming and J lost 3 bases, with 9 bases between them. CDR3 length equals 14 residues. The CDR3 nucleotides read TGCAGTGCTAGAGACAGGGTAGATGGAAACACCATATATTTT. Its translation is CSARDRVDGNTIYF.

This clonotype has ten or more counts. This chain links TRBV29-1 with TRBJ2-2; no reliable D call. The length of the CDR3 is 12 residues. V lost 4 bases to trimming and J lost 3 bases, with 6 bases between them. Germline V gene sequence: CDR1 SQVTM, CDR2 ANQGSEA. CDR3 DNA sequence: TGCAGCGTTGTTGTGGACACCGGGGAGCTGTTTTTT. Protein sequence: CSVVVDTGELFF.

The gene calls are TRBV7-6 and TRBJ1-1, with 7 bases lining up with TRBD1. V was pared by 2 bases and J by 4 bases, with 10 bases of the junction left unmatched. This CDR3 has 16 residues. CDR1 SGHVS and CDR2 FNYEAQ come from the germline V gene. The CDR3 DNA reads TGTGCCAGCAGCTTACTTACTCCCCAGGGGGGCACTGAAGCTTTCTTT. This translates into CASSLLTPQGGTEAFF.

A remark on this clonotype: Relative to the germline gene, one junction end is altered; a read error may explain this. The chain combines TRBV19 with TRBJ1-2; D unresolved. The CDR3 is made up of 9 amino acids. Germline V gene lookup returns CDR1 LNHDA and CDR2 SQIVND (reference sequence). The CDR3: CATPPGYPF. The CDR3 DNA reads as TGTGCCACCCCCCCAGGCTACCCCTTC.

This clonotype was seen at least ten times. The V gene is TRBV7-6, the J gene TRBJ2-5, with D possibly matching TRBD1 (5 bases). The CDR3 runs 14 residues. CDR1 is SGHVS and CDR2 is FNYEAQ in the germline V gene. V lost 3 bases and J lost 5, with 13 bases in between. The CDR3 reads CASSFNWGDETQYF. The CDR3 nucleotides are TGTGCCAGCAGCTTCAACTGGGGCGATGAGACCCAGTACTTC.

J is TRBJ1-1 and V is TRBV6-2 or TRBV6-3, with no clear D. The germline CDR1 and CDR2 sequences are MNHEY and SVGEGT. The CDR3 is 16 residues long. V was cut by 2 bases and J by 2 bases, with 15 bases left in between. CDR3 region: CASSYNVPLGNTEAFF. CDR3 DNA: TGTGCCAGCAGTTACAACGTACCTCTCGGAAACACTGAAGCTTTCTTT.

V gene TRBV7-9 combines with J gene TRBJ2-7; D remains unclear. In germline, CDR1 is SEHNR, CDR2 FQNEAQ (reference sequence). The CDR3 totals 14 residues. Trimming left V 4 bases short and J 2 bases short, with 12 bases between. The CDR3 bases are TGTGCCAGCAGCTCCGGAGTCAGGACCTACGAGCAGTACTTC. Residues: CASSSGVRTYEQYF.

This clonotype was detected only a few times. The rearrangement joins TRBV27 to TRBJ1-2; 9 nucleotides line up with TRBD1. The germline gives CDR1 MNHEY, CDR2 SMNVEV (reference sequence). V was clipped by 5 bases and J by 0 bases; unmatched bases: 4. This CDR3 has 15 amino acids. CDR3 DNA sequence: TGTGCCAGCAGTCAACAGGGGGCACCTAACTATGGCTACACCTTC. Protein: CASSQQGAPNYGYTF.

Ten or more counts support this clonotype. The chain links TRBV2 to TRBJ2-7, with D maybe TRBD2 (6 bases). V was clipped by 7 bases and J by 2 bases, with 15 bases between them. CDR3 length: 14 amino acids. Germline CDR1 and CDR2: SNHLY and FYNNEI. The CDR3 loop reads CASNVGGTAYEQYF. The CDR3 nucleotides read TGTGCCAGCAACGTCGGGGGTACGGCCTACGAGCAGTACTTC.

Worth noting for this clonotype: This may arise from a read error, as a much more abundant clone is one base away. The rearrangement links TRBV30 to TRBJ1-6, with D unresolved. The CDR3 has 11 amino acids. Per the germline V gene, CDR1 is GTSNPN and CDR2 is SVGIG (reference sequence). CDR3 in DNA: TGTGCCGGGAGTGTGTCAGTACCCCTCCACTTT. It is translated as CAGSVSVPLHF.

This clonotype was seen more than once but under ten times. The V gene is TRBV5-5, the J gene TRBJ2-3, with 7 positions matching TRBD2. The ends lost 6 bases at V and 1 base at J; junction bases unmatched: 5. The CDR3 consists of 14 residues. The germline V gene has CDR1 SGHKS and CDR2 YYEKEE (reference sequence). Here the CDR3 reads CASILREGTDTQYF. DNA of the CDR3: TGTGCCAGCATCTTACGGGAGGGCACAGATACGCAGTATTTT.